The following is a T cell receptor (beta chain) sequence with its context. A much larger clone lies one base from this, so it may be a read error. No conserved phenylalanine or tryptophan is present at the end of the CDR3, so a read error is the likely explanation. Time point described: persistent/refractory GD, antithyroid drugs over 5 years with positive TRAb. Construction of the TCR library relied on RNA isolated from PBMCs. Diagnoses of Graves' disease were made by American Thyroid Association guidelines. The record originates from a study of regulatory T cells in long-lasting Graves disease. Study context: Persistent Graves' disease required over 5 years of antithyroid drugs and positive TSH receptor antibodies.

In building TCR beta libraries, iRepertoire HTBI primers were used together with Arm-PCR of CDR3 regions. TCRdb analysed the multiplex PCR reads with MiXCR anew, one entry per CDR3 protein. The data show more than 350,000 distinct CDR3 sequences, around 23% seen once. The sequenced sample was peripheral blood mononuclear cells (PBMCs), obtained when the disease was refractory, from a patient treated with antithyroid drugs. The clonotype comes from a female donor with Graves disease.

CDR3 in amino acids: CASSYEAENYGYTS. The CDR3 coding sequence is TGTGCCAGCAGTTACGAGGCCGAAAACTATGGCTACACCTCC. The chain links TRBV6-2 or TRBV6-3 to TRBJ1-2; D not resolved. The CDR3 contains 14 residues. In germline, CDR1 is MNHEY, CDR2 SVGEGT. Trimming pared 2 bases from V and 2 bases from J, leaving 9 bases between.